These T cell receptor beta chains were read from a single sample in a study of T cells after yellow fever vaccination. TCRdb redid the calling of the 5' RACE reads with MiXCR, one entry per CDR3 protein. The sample includes around 320,000 distinct CDR3 sequences, approximately 10% of them seen just once. Sequences were derived from CD4+ T cells sorted from PBMCs, sampled 5 days after the yellow fever booster vaccination. The receptor source for this set is a man between 18 and 29 years old who received the YFV17D yellow fever vaccine. Both conserved end residues are part of each CDR3. A D gene is named only where the DNA matches it firmly. Size is stated for part of the rows, as once, few or many counts, or as a class when the clone is expanded.

d_gene: -; v_gene: TRBV2; j_gene: TRBJ2-1; abundance: few; CDR3aa: CASKGPWSSYNEQFF; CDR3nt: TGTGCCAGCAAGGGGCCGTGGAGCTCCTACAATGAGCAGTTCTTC
d_gene: TRBD1; v_gene: TRBV10-3; j_gene: TRBJ1-5; abundance: few; CDR3aa: CAIRDRVDQPQHF; CDR3nt: TGTGCCATCAGGGACAGGGTCGACCAGCCCCAGCATTTT
d_gene: TRBD2; v_gene: TRBV6-2/TRBV6-3; j_gene: TRBJ2-5; abundance: -; CDR3aa: CASALAGAGETQYF; CDR3nt: TGTGCCAGCGCACTAGCGGGGGCGGGAGAGACCCAGTACTTC
d_gene: -; v_gene: TRBV11-2; j_gene: TRBJ1-1; abundance: -; CDR3aa: CASSPRGQSPEAFF; CDR3nt: TGTGCCAGCAGCCCTCGTGGGCAGAGCCCTGAAGCTTTCTTT
d_gene: TRBD1; v_gene: TRBV7-2; j_gene: TRBJ2-2; abundance: many; CDR3aa: CASSRPRTGFGELFF; CDR3nt: TGTGCCAGCAGCCGCCCCCGGACAGGGTTCGGGGAGCTGTTTTTT
d_gene: TRBD2; v_gene: TRBV7-9; j_gene: TRBJ2-3; abundance: few; CDR3aa: CASSQLAGAADTQYF; CDR3nt: TGTGCCAGCAGCCAACTAGCGGGGGCTGCAGATACGCAGTATTTT
d_gene: TRBD2; v_gene: TRBV7-3; j_gene: TRBJ2-2; abundance: few; CDR3aa: CASSFGGGAVGELFF; CDR3nt: TGTGCCAGCAGCTTTGGCGGGGGGGCTGTCGGGGAGCTGTTTTTT
d_gene: -; v_gene: TRBV7-2; j_gene: TRBJ2-5; abundance: -; CDR3aa: CASSQVGGSTQETQYF; CDR3nt: TGTGCCAGCAGCCAAGTAGGGGGGAGCACTCAAGAGACCCAGTACTTC
d_gene: -; v_gene: TRBV6-2/TRBV6-3; j_gene: TRBJ2-5; abundance: few; CDR3aa: CASSYRRGAVQETQYF; CDR3nt: TGTGCCAGCAGTTACCGTCGGGGGGCCGTCCAAGAGACCCAGTACTTC
d_gene: -; v_gene: TRBV4-3; j_gene: TRBJ1-1; abundance: -; CDR3aa: CASRLGRLNTEAFF; CDR3nt: TGCGCCAGCCGTTTAGGACGGCTGAACACTGAAGCTTTCTTT
d_gene: -; v_gene: TRBV20-1; j_gene: TRBJ1-5; abundance: few; CDR3aa: CSASSARDNQPQHF; CDR3nt: TGCAGTGCTAGTTCCGCCAGGGACAATCAGCCCCAGCATTTT
d_gene: -; v_gene: TRBV7-2; j_gene: TRBJ1-5; abundance: -; CDR3aa: CASSLSWAPNQPQHF; CDR3nt: TGTGCCAGCAGCTTATCGTGGGCGCCGAATCAGCCCCAGCATTTT
d_gene: -; v_gene: TRBV4-3; j_gene: TRBJ2-7; abundance: few; CDR3aa: CASSQERELHEQYF; CDR3nt: TGCGCCAGCAGCCAAGAGAGGGAACTCCACGAGCAGTACTTC
d_gene: -; v_gene: TRBV27; j_gene: TRBJ1-5; abundance: few; CDR3aa: CASSLSGGRQPQHF; CDR3nt: TGTGCCAGCAGTTTATCTGGGGGGCGTCAGCCCCAGCATTTT
d_gene: -; v_gene: TRBV4-3; j_gene: TRBJ2-3; abundance: -; CDR3aa: CASSQDIQSYDTQYF; CDR3nt: TGCGCCAGCAGCCAAGATATCCAGTCATATGATACGCAGTATTTT
d_gene: -; v_gene: TRBV12-3/TRBV12-4; j_gene: TRBJ2-5; abundance: many; CDR3aa: CASSLSSRQETQYF; CDR3nt: TGTGCCAGCAGTTTAAGTTCCAGACAAGAGACCCAGTACTTC
d_gene: -; v_gene: TRBV12-3/TRBV12-4; j_gene: TRBJ2-7; abundance: few; CDR3aa: CASSSTAGTYEQYF; CDR3nt: TGTGCCAGCAGCTCTACAGCCGGGACCTACGAGCAGTACTTC
d_gene: -; v_gene: TRBV18; j_gene: TRBJ2-1; abundance: -; CDR3aa: CASSVAAYNEQFF; CDR3nt: TGTGCCAGCTCCGTAGCGGCCTACAATGAGCAGTTCTTC
d_gene: TRBD1; v_gene: TRBV20-1; j_gene: TRBJ2-3; abundance: few; CDR3aa: CSAPGGYTDTQYF; CDR3nt: TGCAGTGCCCCAGGGGGCTACACAGATACGCAGTATTTT
d_gene: -; v_gene: TRBV7-2; j_gene: TRBJ1-2; abundance: -; CDR3aa: CASRPIFGILNYGYTF; CDR3nt: TGTGCCAGCAGGCCAATTTTCGGAATTCTCAACTATGGCTACACCTTC
d_gene: -; v_gene: TRBV7-3; j_gene: TRBJ1-2; abundance: -; CDR3aa: CASSPTTNYGYTF; CDR3nt: TGTGCCAGCAGCCCAACCACTAACTATGGCTACACCTTC
d_gene: -; v_gene: TRBV9; j_gene: TRBJ2-5; abundance: few; CDR3aa: CASSVSGTQETQYF; CDR3nt: TGTGCCAGCAGCGTTTCAGGAACACAAGAGACCCAGTACTTC
d_gene: TRBD2; v_gene: TRBV12-3/TRBV12-4; j_gene: TRBJ2-2; abundance: many; CDR3aa: CASSFWSGGGELFF; CDR3nt: TGTGCCAGCAGTTTTTGGAGCGGGGGAGGGGAGCTGTTTTTT
d_gene: -; v_gene: TRBV6-5; j_gene: TRBJ1-3; abundance: many; CDR3aa: CASSYSRGNTIYF; CDR3nt: TGTGCCAGCAGTTACTCCAGGGGAAACACCATATATTTT
d_gene: TRBD1; v_gene: TRBV10-3; j_gene: TRBJ2-7; abundance: few; CDR3aa: CAISPRQGAGEQYF; CDR3nt: TGTGCCATCAGCCCCAGACAGGGGGCCGGAGAGCAGTACTTC
d_gene: -; v_gene: TRBV6-1; j_gene: TRBJ2-5; abundance: -; CDR3aa: CASRWGAQETQYF; CDR3nt: TGTGCCAGCAGATGGGGGGCTCAAGAGACCCAGTACTTC
d_gene: -; v_gene: TRBV5-1; j_gene: TRBJ1-1; abundance: many; CDR3aa: CASSLVLGADTEAFF; CDR3nt: TGCGCCAGCAGCTTGGTTTTAGGGGCGGACACTGAAGCTTTCTTT
d_gene: -; v_gene: TRBV7-8; j_gene: TRBJ1-4; abundance: -; CDR3aa: CARVHPDHNEKLFF; CDR3nt: TGTGCCAGGGTACATCCGGATCATAATGAAAAACTGTTTTTT
d_gene: -; v_gene: TRBV7-3; j_gene: TRBJ2-1; abundance: -; CDR3aa: CASSFQGQVGNEQFF; CDR3nt: TGTGCCAGCAGCTTTCAAGGGCAGGTTGGGAATGAGCAGTTCTTC
d_gene: -; v_gene: TRBV20-1; j_gene: TRBJ2-3; abundance: -; CDR3aa: CSARSQGGTDTQYF; CDR3nt: TGCAGTGCTAGGTCACAGGGGGGGACAGATACGCAGTATTTT
d_gene: TRBD2; v_gene: TRBV6-1; j_gene: TRBJ2-1; abundance: few; CDR3aa: CASWRLAGSNEQFF; CDR3nt: TGTGCCAGCTGGAGACTAGCGGGGTCCAATGAGCAGTTCTTC
d_gene: TRBD1; v_gene: TRBV19; j_gene: TRBJ2-5; abundance: -; CDR3aa: CASSPGRGLESTQYF; CDR3nt: TGTGCCAGTAGTCCCGGCAGGGGGCTTGAGTCGACCCAGTACTTC
d_gene: -; v_gene: TRBV7-3; j_gene: TRBJ2-5; abundance: -; CDR3aa: CASSRLRGGRKETQYF; CDR3nt: TGTGCCAGCAGCCGACTAAGGGGCGGCCGTAAAGAGACCCAGTACTTC
d_gene: TRBD1; v_gene: TRBV7-2; j_gene: TRBJ2-4; abundance: -; CDR3aa: CASSTDRANIQYF; CDR3nt: TGTGCCAGCAGCACTGACAGGGCTAACATTCAGTACTTC
d_gene: -; v_gene: TRBV6-2/TRBV6-3; j_gene: TRBJ2-2; abundance: few; CDR3aa: CASRRAHSGNTGELFF; CDR3nt: TGTGCCAGCAGACGGGCGCACTCGGGGAACACCGGGGAGCTGTTTTTT
d_gene: -; v_gene: TRBV4-2; j_gene: TRBJ1-1; abundance: many; CDR3aa: CASSQDDRSTEAFF; CDR3nt: TGTGCCAGCAGCCAGGATGACAGGAGCACTGAAGCTTTCTTT
d_gene: TRBD2; v_gene: TRBV5-1; j_gene: TRBJ2-3; abundance: -; CDR3aa: CASSPSGGDTDTQYF; CDR3nt: TGCGCCAGCAGCCCCAGCGGGGGGGACACAGATACGCAGTATTTT
d_gene: -; v_gene: TRBV7-7; j_gene: TRBJ2-5; abundance: -; CDR3aa: CASSLDGFGTQYF; CDR3nt: TGTGCTAGCAGCTTAGACGGTTTTGGGACCCAGTACTTC
d_gene: TRBD2; v_gene: TRBV20-1; j_gene: TRBJ2-1; abundance: few; CDR3aa: CSASSGGSYNEQFF; CDR3nt: TGCAGTGCCAGTAGCGGGGGCTCCTACAATGAGCAGTTCTTC
d_gene: -; v_gene: TRBV27; j_gene: TRBJ1-2; abundance: many; CDR3aa: CASSLLLSPNYGYTF; CDR3nt: TGTGCCAGCAGTTTATTACTGTCACCTAACTATGGCTACACCTTC
d_gene: -; v_gene: TRBV4-1; j_gene: TRBJ2-5; abundance: many; CDR3aa: CASSQAGLLETQYF; CDR3nt: TGCGCCAGCAGCCAAGCGGGACTCTTGGAGACCCAGTACTTC
d_gene: -; v_gene: TRBV15; j_gene: TRBJ2-3; abundance: -; CDR3aa: CATSKSTSTDTQYF; CDR3nt: TGTGCCACCAGCAAGAGCACTAGCACAGATACGCAGTATTTT
d_gene: -; v_gene: TRBV5-1; j_gene: TRBJ2-3; abundance: few; CDR3aa: CASSLDTASTDTQYF; CDR3nt: TGCGCCAGCAGCTTGGACACCGCTAGCACAGATACGCAGTATTTT
d_gene: -; v_gene: TRBV23-1; j_gene: TRBJ1-5; abundance: few; CDR3aa: CASSHRGPARGNQPQHF; CDR3nt: TGCGCCAGCAGTCACCGAGGGCCAGCAAGGGGCAATCAGCCCCAGCATTTT
d_gene: -; v_gene: TRBV30; j_gene: TRBJ2-2; abundance: -; CDR3aa: CAWSRGGELFF; CDR3nt: TGTGCCTGGAGTCGGGGGGGGGAGCTGTTTTTT
d_gene: -; v_gene: TRBV10-3; j_gene: TRBJ2-2; abundance: many; CDR3aa: CAIRNIGVGELFF; CDR3nt: TGTGCCATCAGGAACATAGGGGTCGGGGAGCTGTTTTTT
d_gene: TRBD1; v_gene: TRBV4-1; j_gene: TRBJ1-2; abundance: many; CDR3aa: CASRQGQGPGYGYTF; CDR3nt: TGCGCCAGCAGACAGGGACAGGGGCCTGGCTATGGCTACACATTC
d_gene: TRBD1; v_gene: TRBV11-1; j_gene: TRBJ2-7; abundance: few; CDR3aa: CASSLTGGGQGDEQYF; CDR3nt: TGTGCCAGCAGCCTTACCGGAGGAGGACAGGGAGACGAGCAGTACTTC
d_gene: -; v_gene: TRBV20-1; j_gene: TRBJ1-2; abundance: -; CDR3aa: CSASRIGRVNYGYTF; CDR3nt: TGCAGTGCTAGCCGAATAGGCAGGGTTAACTATGGCTACACCTTC
d_gene: -; v_gene: TRBV6-6; j_gene: TRBJ1-1; abundance: -; CDR3aa: CASSYWAGQNTEAFF; CDR3nt: TGTGCCAGCAGTTACTGGGCGGGTCAGAACACTGAAGCTTTCTTT